These T cell receptor beta chains were read from a single sample in a study of blood T cell repertoires in COVID-19. This table comes from immunoSEQ multiplex PCR, and its TCRdb copy is limited to in-frame clones, with some not included. The sample lists 95,000 to 150,000 clones, around 87% occurring once. The sequencing sample was made of peripheral blood. The receptors shown here come from a man aged 65 to 85 with active or convalescent COVID-19. Each CDR3 is given with its conserved first and last residue. A D gene is named only where the DNA matches it firmly. For some rows the clone size is stated as once, few or many, or as a class when expanded; others skip it.

CDR3 protein: CASRLAGASTDTQYF
CDR3 DNA: TGTGCCAGCAGGCTAGCGGGAGCTAGCACAGATACGCAGTATTTT
D gene: TRBD2
clone size: NA
V gene: TRBV2
J gene: TRBJ2-3

CDR3 protein: CSVVEQGGNTIYF
CDR3 DNA: TGCAGCGTTGTTGAGCAGGGCGGAAACACCATATATTTT
D gene: NA
clone size: once
V gene: TRBV29-1
J gene: TRBJ1-3

CDR3 protein: CASSSSSGNTIYF
CDR3 DNA: TGTGCCAGCAGTTCCAGCTCTGGAAACACCATATATTTT
D gene: NA
clone size: NA
V gene: TRBV28
J gene: TRBJ1-3

CDR3 protein: CASSIGALGGEAFF
CDR3 DNA: TGTGCCAGCAGCATAGGGGCCCTCGGGGGTGAAGCTTTCTTT
D gene: NA
clone size: NA
V gene: TRBV27
J gene: TRBJ1-1

CDR3 protein: CASSPTSPYNEQFF
CDR3 DNA: TGTGCCAGCTCACCCACTAGCCCCTACAATGAGCAGTTCTTC
D gene: NA
clone size: NA
V gene: TRBV18
J gene: TRBJ2-1

CDR3 protein: CASSLWASGETQYF
CDR3 DNA: TGTGCCAGCAGCTTATGGGCTAGCGGAGAGACCCAGTACTTC
D gene: TRBD2
clone size: NA
V gene: TRBV7-9
J gene: TRBJ2-5

CDR3 protein: CSVGETNYEQYF
CDR3 DNA: TGCAGCGTTGGTGAGACAAACTACGAGCAGTACTTC
D gene: NA
clone size: NA
V gene: TRBV29-1
J gene: TRBJ2-7

CDR3 protein: CATSRVDSDFEKLFF
CDR3 DNA: TGTGCCACCAGCAGAGTGGACAGCGATTTTGAAAAACTGTTTTTT
D gene: NA
clone size: once
V gene: TRBV15
J gene: TRBJ1-4

CDR3 protein: CASSQRDSRAQYF
CDR3 DNA: TGCGCCAGCAGCCAGCGGGACTCCAGGGCGCAGTATTTT
D gene: NA
clone size: NA
V gene: TRBV4-1
J gene: TRBJ2-3

CDR3 protein: CASVGSGAGGEETQYF
CDR3 DNA: TGTGCCAGCGTCGGTTCGGGGGCAGGGGGCGAGGAGACCCAGTACTTC
D gene: TRBD1
clone size: NA
V gene: TRBV3-1/TRBV3-2
J gene: TRBJ2-5

CDR3 protein: CASSTTGVRTDTQYF
CDR3 DNA: TGTGCCAGCAGTACGACAGGGGTACGGACAGATACGCAGTATTTT
D gene: TRBD1
clone size: NA
V gene: TRBV27
J gene: TRBJ2-3

CDR3 protein: CATSVTGPGGEKLFF
CDR3 DNA: TGTGCCACCAGCGTAACGGGACCGGGAGGTGAAAAACTGTTTTTT
D gene: NA
clone size: NA
V gene: TRBV15
J gene: TRBJ1-4

CDR3 protein: CASSQGQIGEPQHF
CDR3 DNA: TGTGCCAGCAGTCAGGGACAGATCGGGGAGCCCCAGCATTTT
D gene: TRBD1
clone size: NA
V gene: TRBV2
J gene: TRBJ1-5

CDR3 protein: CATSATSGTYNEQFF
CDR3 DNA: TGTGCCACCAGCGCGACTAGCGGTACCTACAATGAGCAGTTCTTC
D gene: TRBD2
clone size: NA
V gene: TRBV24-1
J gene: TRBJ2-1

CDR3 protein: CASSPPGQFGNTIYF
CDR3 DNA: TGTGCCAGCAGCCCACCGGGACAGTTTGGAAACACCATATATTTT
D gene: TRBD1
clone size: NA
V gene: TRBV3-1/TRBV3-2
J gene: TRBJ1-3

CDR3 protein: CATRSGTGRNEQFF
CDR3 DNA: TGTGCCACCAGGTCCGGGACAGGGAGGAATGAGCAGTTCTTC
D gene: TRBD1
clone size: NA
V gene: TRBV24-1
J gene: TRBJ2-1

CDR3 protein: CASSPGQGPGEQYF
CDR3 DNA: TGTGCCAGCTCACCGGGACAGGGGCCAGGGGAGCAGTACTTC
D gene: TRBD1
clone size: once
V gene: TRBV18
J gene: TRBJ2-7

CDR3 protein: CASSPGTSGRASLRGEQFF
CDR3 DNA: TGCGCCAGCAGCCCCGGGACTAGCGGGAGAGCATCCCTAAGGGGTGAGCAGTTCTTC
D gene: TRBD2
clone size: NA
V gene: TRBV4-1
J gene: TRBJ2-1

CDR3 protein: CASSSSYRGPVYGYTF
CDR3 DNA: TGTGCCAGCAGCTCTTCCTACAGGGGCCCTGTCTATGGCTACACCTTC
D gene: TRBD1
clone size: NA
V gene: TRBV5-6
J gene: TRBJ1-2

CDR3 protein: CASSVGSVGTDTQYF
CDR3 DNA: TGTGCCAGCAGCGTAGGTAGCGTGGGCACAGATACGCAGTATTTT
D gene: NA
clone size: once
V gene: TRBV9
J gene: TRBJ2-3

CDR3 protein: CASSLTISTDTQYF
CDR3 DNA: TGTGCCAGCAGTTTAACTATAAGCACAGATACGCAGTATTTT
D gene: NA
clone size: NA
V gene: TRBV27
J gene: TRBJ2-3

CDR3 protein: CASSYHGTGSSSYEQYF
CDR3 DNA: TGCGCCAGCAGCTACCACGGGACAGGCTCTTCATCCTACGAGCAGTACTTC
D gene: TRBD1
clone size: NA
V gene: TRBV5-1
J gene: TRBJ2-7

CDR3 protein: CASSLTPPQIRGTEAFF
CDR3 DNA: TGTGCCAGCAGCTTAACTCCGCCCCAGATCCGGGGTACTGAAGCTTTCTTT
D gene: NA
clone size: NA
V gene: TRBV7-2
J gene: TRBJ1-1

CDR3 protein: CASSIAPQETQYF
CDR3 DNA: TGTGCCAGCAGTATAGCGCCCCAAGAGACCCAGTACTTC
D gene: NA
clone size: NA
V gene: TRBV6-5
J gene: TRBJ2-5

CDR3 protein: CASSFPDSPYEQYF
CDR3 DNA: TGTGCCAGCAGTTTCCCGGACAGCCCCTACGAGCAGTACTTC
D gene: NA
clone size: NA
V gene: TRBV28
J gene: TRBJ2-7

CDR3 protein: CASSQSSGTSGSDTQYF
CDR3 DNA: TGTGCCAGCAGCCAATCGTCTGGGACTAGCGGGTCAGATACGCAGTATTTT
D gene: TRBD2
clone size: NA
V gene: TRBV3-1/TRBV3-2
J gene: TRBJ2-3

CDR3 protein: CASSNTGEEANYGYTF
CDR3 DNA: TGTGCCAGTAGTAACACAGGGGAGGAAGCTAACTATGGCTACACCTTC
D gene: TRBD1
clone size: NA
V gene: TRBV19
J gene: TRBJ1-2

CDR3 protein: CASSPRQAGYGYTF
CDR3 DNA: TGTGCCAGCAGTCCCCGACAGGCGGGCTATGGCTACACCTTC
D gene: NA
clone size: NA
V gene: TRBV27
J gene: TRBJ1-2

CDR3 protein: CASSINQGAYEQYF
CDR3 DNA: TGTGCCAGTAGTATCAATCAGGGGGCCTACGAGCAGTACTTC
D gene: TRBD1
clone size: NA
V gene: TRBV19
J gene: TRBJ2-7

CDR3 protein: CASSGPGETQYF
CDR3 DNA: TGTGCCAGCAGCGGCCCCGGTGAGACCCAGTACTTC
D gene: NA
clone size: NA
V gene: TRBV9
J gene: TRBJ2-5

CDR3 protein: CASSQEPPGLNEQFF
CDR3 DNA: TGCGCCAGCAGCCAAGAGCCCCCGGGACTCAATGAGCAGTTCTTC
D gene: NA
clone size: once
V gene: TRBV4-1
J gene: TRBJ2-1

CDR3 protein: CASSIGTSVYNEQFF
CDR3 DNA: TGTGCCAGCAGCATTGGGACTAGCGTCTACAATGAGCAGTTCTTC
D gene: TRBD2
clone size: NA
V gene: TRBV3-1/TRBV3-2
J gene: TRBJ2-1

CDR3 protein: CATSTSGTANQPQHF
CDR3 DNA: TGTGCCACCAGCACAAGCGGGACGGCGAATCAGCCCCAGCATTTT
D gene: NA
clone size: NA
V gene: TRBV15
J gene: TRBJ1-5

CDR3 protein: CSVATEGGYEQYF
CDR3 DNA: TGCAGCGTCGCGACGGAGGGTGGGTACGAGCAGTACTTC
D gene: NA
clone size: NA
V gene: TRBV29-1
J gene: TRBJ2-7

CDR3 protein: CASSEFSIYRETQYF
CDR3 DNA: TGTGCCAGCAGTGAATTTAGTATTTATCGGGAGACCCAGTACTTC
D gene: NA
clone size: NA
V gene: TRBV2
J gene: TRBJ2-5

CDR3 protein: CSASTAAGIDTQYF
CDR3 DNA: TGCAGTGCTAGTACGGCGGCAGGGATAGATACGCAGTATTTT
D gene: NA
clone size: NA
V gene: TRBV20-1
J gene: TRBJ2-3

CDR3 protein: CASSQGKNGRLADSYEQYF
CDR3 DNA: TGTGCCAGCAGCCAAGGTAAGAACGGCCGACTAGCGGATTCCTACGAGCAGTACTTC
D gene: TRBD2
clone size: NA
V gene: TRBV14
J gene: TRBJ2-7

CDR3 protein: CASSLINSNQPQHF
CDR3 DNA: TGTGCCAGCAGTTTAATTAATAGCAATCAGCCCCAGCATTTT
D gene: NA
clone size: NA
V gene: TRBV28
J gene: TRBJ1-5

CDR3 protein: CASTERPGGTIYEQYF
CDR3 DNA: TGTGCCAGCACCGAACGCCCAGGGGGCACGATCTACGAGCAGTACTTC
D gene: TRBD1
clone size: NA
V gene: TRBV27
J gene: TRBJ2-7

CDR3 protein: CASSQGQGTLGGYTF
CDR3 DNA: TGTGCCAGCAGCCAAGGACAGGGGACTCTTGGGGGCTACACCTTC
D gene: TRBD1
clone size: NA
V gene: TRBV14
J gene: TRBJ1-2

CDR3 protein: CSVGGHQRTANYGYTF
CDR3 DNA: TGCAGCGTTGGAGGACACCAGAGAACAGCTAACTATGGCTACACCTTC
D gene: NA
clone size: NA
V gene: TRBV29-1
J gene: TRBJ1-2